This T cell receptor beta chain was recovered during a study of OX40 agonist ivuxolimab in advanced cancers. Background on the whole study: Ivuxolimab was an agonistic, fully human IgG2 monoclonal antibody directed against OX40 (CD134), a costimulatory receptor. Intravenous ivuxolimab was administered to patients every 2 weeks at six dose levels: 0.01, 0.1, 0.3, 1.5, 3 and 10 mg/kg. Among the roughly 50 dose-escalation patients, about 19 had hepatocellular carcinoma, around 15 melanoma, 9 renal cell carcinoma and 9 head and neck cancer. A male proportion of nearly 85% and a mean age of about 60 years, ranging from about 23 to 79, were recorded for the dose-escalation cohort. Patients were allowed to have had prior anti-PD-1, anti-PD-L1 or anti-CTLA-4 therapy, and 40% of the dose-escalation patients had previously received checkpoint inhibitors. Three dose-escalation patients achieved partial responses, one with hepatocellular carcinoma and two with cutaneous melanoma. The point of sequencing TCRbeta in the periphery was to test whether ivuxolimab changed TCR sequence diversity and drove clonal T-cell expansion. The monotherapy dose-escalation portion (N = 52 patients) of the phase I ivuxolimab trial is reported in the paper. On the study overall, not on this receptor specifically: Antigen specificity was not determined for the clonally expanded peripheral T cells. Low levels of normalized T-cell clonal expansion were also seen in some patients who did not respond. In partial responders in the 0.1-3.0 mg/kg groups, normalized peripheral clonal expansion was found to be among the lowest, especially among CD8+ T cells. On average, CD8+ T cells showed more expanded clones than CD4+ T cells after ivuxolimab. Clonal expansion of both CD4+ and CD8+ blood T cells was observed from baseline to week 6 at doses 0.1 to 3.0 mg/kg.

With regard to this clone: It has no known antigen specificity. No clone much larger than this one lies a single base away; base qualities are absent.

Patients with autoimmune disease history or receiving systemic immunosuppression were excluded from the trial. In every dose cohort, peripheral blood was drawn for TCR sequencing at baseline, cycle 4 day 1, and cycle 7 day 1. The samples were drawn from a first-in-human, open-label, multicenter phase I dose-escalation trial of ivuxolimab. The trial enrolled adults with locally advanced or metastatic head and neck squamous cell, hepatocellular, melanoma or renal cell carcinoma. CD4+ and CD8+ T cells were sorted separately from peripheral blood before TCR sequencing. Genomic DNA was extracted from sorted cells for sequencing of the TCRbeta CDR3 region. TCRbeta CDR3 regions were sequenced using the immunoSEQ Assay. The immuneACCESS repertoire file appears here via TCRdb, limited to in-frame rearrangements. These files lack a portion of the clones; in checked studies, under half of the deficit traces to unresolved V genes, and the cause of the others is not known. Recorded for this sample are fewer than 120,000 clones; approximately 89% of them occurred a single time. The leading ten clones occupy about 0.3% of the sample.

The CDR3 sequence holds 15 residues, the cysteine and phenylalanine included. This entry keeps only the CDR3 DNA: 45 bases, framed from base 1. CDR1 GTSNPN and CDR2 SVGIG were looked up in the germline V gene (reference sequence). Compared with germline, V lacks 3 bases and J lacks 4 bases; bases without a gene match: 6. The receptor was isolated from an adult with an advanced solid tumor such as melanoma, head and neck, liver or kidney cancer. The V gene is TRBV30 and the J gene is TRBJ2-2; the central 9 bases match TRBD1. The specimen comprised CD4+ or CD8+ T cells sorted from blood, sampled in a trial of the OX40 agonist ivuxolimab. In nucleotides, the sequence is TGTGCCTGGAGCCGGGACAGGGAGGCCACCGGGGAGCTGTTTTTT. It translates to CAWSRDREATGELFF.